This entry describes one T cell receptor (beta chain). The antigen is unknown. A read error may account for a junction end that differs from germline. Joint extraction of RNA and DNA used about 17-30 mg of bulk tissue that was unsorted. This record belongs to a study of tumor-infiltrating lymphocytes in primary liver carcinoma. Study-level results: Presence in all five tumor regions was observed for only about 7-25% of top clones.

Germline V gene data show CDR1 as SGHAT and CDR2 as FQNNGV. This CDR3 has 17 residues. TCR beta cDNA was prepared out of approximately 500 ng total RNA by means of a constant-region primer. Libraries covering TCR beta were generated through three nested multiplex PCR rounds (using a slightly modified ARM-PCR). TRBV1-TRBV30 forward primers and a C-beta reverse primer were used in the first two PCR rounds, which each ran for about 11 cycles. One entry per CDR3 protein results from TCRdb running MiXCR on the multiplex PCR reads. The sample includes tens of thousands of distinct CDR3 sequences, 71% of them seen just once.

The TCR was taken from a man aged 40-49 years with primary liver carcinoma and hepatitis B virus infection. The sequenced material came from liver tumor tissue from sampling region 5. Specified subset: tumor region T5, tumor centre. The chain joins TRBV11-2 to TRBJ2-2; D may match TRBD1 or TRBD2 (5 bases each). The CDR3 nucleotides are TGTGTCAGCAGCTTGGTTAGGACGTACCCAGGGACCGGGGAGCTATTTTTT. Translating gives CVSSLVRTYPGTGELFF.